This is a list of T cell receptor beta chains from one sample in a study of shared clonotypes between healthy human individuals. Only in-frame clones appear in the TCRdb table, and some are missing; sequencing was by immunoSEQ multiplex PCR. The sample includes roughly 1 million clones, 70% to 80% seen only once; the top ten take approximately 0.56%. Material for sequencing was memory CD4+ T cells from PBMCs. These receptors were obtained from a man between 18 and 29 years old in good health. Some clones in this sample may be carry-over from other donors' samples. CDR3s include the opening cysteine and the closing phenylalanine or tryptophan. Each record gives: clone size, CDR3 length, J gene, D gene, V gene, CDR3 DNA, CDR3 protein. The D gene is left open where the match is weak. Rows may omit the clone size; those that give it use once, few, many or a size class.

once | 15 | TRBJ1-2 | . | TRBV6-1 | TGTGCCAGCAGTGGAGAGACAGGCACCCGCTATGGCTACACCTTC | CASSGETGTRYGYTF
. | 16 | TRBJ1-1 | TRBD1 | TRBV28 | TGTGCCAGCAGTTCCCGACAGGGGGCTGGGACCACTGAAGCTTTCTTT | CASSSRQGAGTTEAFF
. | 15 | TRBJ1-2 | . | TRBV11-2 | TGTGCCAGGCCACTCCGGAGCGGGGTAGGTGATGGCTACACCTTC | CARPLRSGVGDGYTF
once | 15 | TRBJ2-1 | . | TRBV9 | TGTGCCAGCAGCGTAGCTAGTTTAGGCGGGACCGAGCAGTTCTTC | CASSVASLGGTEQFF
few | 15 | TRBJ2-1 | TRBD2 | TRBV18 | TGTGCCAGCTCACCACAGAGCGGGAGTAGGAATGAGCAGTTCTTC | CASSPQSGSRNEQFF
. | 18 | TRBJ2-5 | TRBD2 | TRBV5-1 | TGCGCCAGCAGATCACCGGGACTAGCGGGAGTAGAACAAGAGACCCAGTACTTC | CASRSPGLAGVEQETQYF
. | 15 | TRBJ1-5 | . | TRBV7-8 | TGTGCCAGCAGCTTAAGGGGTATGGGGGGTCAGCCCCAGCATTTT | CASSLRGMGGQPQHF
. | 14 | TRBJ2-7 | TRBD1 | TRBV7-2 | TGTGCCAGCAGCCGCGAAGGGGGCCCTTACGAGCAGTACTTC | CASSREGGPYEQYF
. | 15 | TRBJ1-2 | . | TRBV7-9 | TGTGCCAGCAGCTTAGGGCCGGCATCCAGCGATGTCTACACCTTC | CASSLGPASSDVYTF
. | 13 | TRBJ1-2 | . | TRBV6-1 | TGTGCCAGCAGTGTAGATAATAACTATGGCTACACCTTC | CASSVDNNYGYTF
. | 18 | TRBJ1-4 | TRBD1 | TRBV14 | TGTGCCAGCAGCCAACGGCGGGGGACAGGGGGCTCGGGTGAAAAACTGTTTTTT | CASSQRRGTGGSGEKLFF
few | 15 | TRBJ2-4 | . | TRBV10-2 | TGCGCCAGCAGTGAATACTTCATGGCCAAAAACATTCAGTACTTC | CASSEYFMAKNIQYF
once | 15 | TRBJ2-2 | TRBD2 | TRBV4-3 | TGCGCCAGCAGCCGTTCAGCGGGAGGCACCGGGGAGCTGTTTTTT | CASSRSAGGTGELFF
. | 17 | TRBJ2-2 | . | TRBV9 | TGTGCCAGCAGCCCTCACCGGGGACGGGATCACACCGGGGAGCTGTTTTTT | CASSPHRGRDHTGELFF
. | 15 | TRBJ2-5 | TRBD1 | TRBV2 | TGTGCCAGCACAAAAACCGGGACAGGGAGAGAGACCCAGTACTTC | CASTKTGTGRETQYF
. | 15 | TRBJ2-7 | TRBD2 | TRBV2 | TGTGCCAGCAGCCCTAGCGGCAAGAGCTCCTACGAGCAGTACTTC | CASSPSGKSSYEQYF
. | 15 | TRBJ2-7 | . | TRBV7-9 | TGTGCCAGCAGCCCTGGGACCTTGCAAGGGGACGAGCAGTACTTC | CASSPGTLQGDEQYF
. | 15 | TRBJ2-5 | . | TRBV5-1 | TGCGCCAGCAGCTTGGGATTTGGCCTACAAGAGACCCAGTACTTC | CASSLGFGLQETQYF
. | 16 | TRBJ2-3 | TRBD2 | TRBV10-3 | TGTGCCATCAGCCCGGGACTAGCGGGAGGCGCAGATACGCAGTATTTT | CAISPGLAGGADTQYF
. | 14 | TRBJ1-5 | TRBD1 | TRBV5-5 | TGTGCCAGCAGTACAGGGGGAAGCAATCAGCCCCAGCATTTT | CASSTGGSNQPQHF
many | 14 | TRBJ1-4 | . | TRBV7-9 | TGTGCCAGCAGCTTAGGGGTGGAAAATGAAAAACTGTTTTTT | CASSLGVENEKLFF
. | 13 | TRBJ2-1 | TRBD1 | TRBV7-3 | TGTGCCAGCAGCCCCAGGGGGCTCAATGAGCAGTTCTTC | CASSPRGLNEQFF